This entry lists 29 T cell receptor beta chains sequenced from one sample in a study of Ad26.COV2.S vaccination and SARS-CoV-2 variants (dated by TCRdb to about 2021). Libraries were constructed by the immunoSEQ multiplex PCR assay. The table comes from immuneACCESS by way of TCRdb, which keeps in-frame sequences with V and J called. Part of the clones is missing from these tables; in studies checked, under half for an unresolved V gene and the rest for unknown reasons. Counted in this sample were around 400,000 clones; about 80% of them appeared once. Approximately 7% of the sample is taken by the ten largest. The sample's treatment or condition label, in plain terms: roughly 18 received Ad26.COV2.S at low or high dose, single or two shots; roughly five received placebo; per-sample allocation not given. Repertoires of vaccine and placebo recipients were sequenced from samples collected on day 63 after the first injection.

Sequencing was performed on peripheral blood, taken in a trial of Ad26.COV2.S vaccine versus placebo. Receptor source: a person aged 18-65 years who received the Ad26.COV2.S COVID-19 vaccine or a placebo.

The chain is built from TRBV6-5 and TRBJ2-1; 11 bases agree with TRBD2. CDR3 length equals 13 residues. Germline trimming cut 6 bases from V and 7 bases from J; bases unmatched to any gene: 2. Germline V lookup: CDR1 MNHEY, CDR2 SVGAGI. CDR3 amino acids: CASRTSGTNEQFF. CDR3 DNA sequence: TGTGCCAGCAGGACTAGCGGGACGAATGAGCAGTTCTTC.

The chain combines TRBV18 with TRBJ1-1, with a possible D match to TRBD1 (5 bases). CDR1 is KGHSH and CDR2 is LQKENI in the germline V gene. Trimming took off 2 bases at V and 0 bases at J, with 10 bases between the two ends. The CDR3 loop spans 15 amino acids. CDR3 loop: CASSPGRGVNTEAFF. The CDR3, as DNA: TGTGCCAGCTCACCAGGGCGGGGGGTGAACACTGAAGCTTTCTTT. The full variable domain, completed using reference TRBV18 and TRBJ1-1, is NAGVMQNPRHLVRRRGQEARLRCSPMKGHSHVYWYRQLPEEGLKFMVYLQKENIIDESGMPKERFSAEFPKEGPSILRIQQVVRGDSAAYFCASSPGRGVNTEAFFGQGTRLTVV.

V usage is TRBV10-3 and J usage is TRBJ2-3; TRBD2 might be the D (6 bases). V was shortened by 5 bases and J by 3 bases, with 9 bases between the two germline ends. This CDR3 region has 13 residues. Germline CDR1 ENHRY, CDR2 SYGVKD. For the CDR3, the DNA is TGTGCCATCAGTCCGGCGGGGACAGATACGCAGTATTTT. Translating gives CAISPAGTDTQYF.

J is TRBJ1-6 and V is TRBV5-6; no firm D call. The V and J ends lost 4 bases and 10 bases respectively, with 9 bases between them. This CDR3 is built from 12 residues. Germline V gene lookup returns CDR1 SGHDT and CDR2 YYEEEE. The DNA for the CDR3 is TGTGCCAGCAGCCTACGGAGATCACCCCTCCACTTT. This encodes CASSLRRSPLHF.

This chain links TRBV6-2 or TRBV6-3 with TRBJ1-1; D might be TRBD1 (6 bases). V lost 2 bases and J lost 7, with 11 bases in between. CDR3 length: 13 amino acids. Germline V gene sequence: CDR1 MNHEY, CDR2 SVGEGT. CDR3 in DNA: TGTGCCAGCAGTTACGACAGGAGAGATGAAGCTTTCTTT. This sequence encodes CASSYDRRDEAFF.

The genes are TRBV11-2 and TRBJ1-2; weak D call: TRBD1 (6 bases). The CDR3 has 15 residues. CDR1 and CDR2 (germline): SGHAT, FQNNGV. V was shortened by 4 bases and J by 4 bases, with 16 bases between the two germline ends. This chain's CDR3 is CASSSTKQGPYGYTF. CDR3 coding DNA: TGTGCCAGCAGCTCCACAAAACAGGGCCCCTATGGCTACACCTTC.

The chain couples TRBV30 to TRBJ1-4; weak D call: TRBD1 (5 bases). The V gene lost 5 bases and the J gene lost 8 bases, with 21 bases spanning the gap. Germline V gene lookup returns CDR1 GTSNPN and CDR2 SVGIG (reference sequence). This CDR3 contains 15 residues. In nucleotides, the CDR3 is TGTGCCTGGGGGGGAGGAGGCCCTCCACTAGAAAAACTGTTTTTT. As protein: CAWGGGGPPLEKLFF.

The CDR3 sequence: CASSWGVGEQYF. The CDR3 coding sequence is TGTGCCAGCAGCTGGGGAGTCGGCGAGCAGTACTTC. The chain links TRBV5-6 to TRBJ2-7, with D possibly TRBD2 on 5 matching bases. The CDR3 sequence is 12 residues long. The V gene lost 3 bases and the J gene lost 6 bases, with 10 bases spanning the gap. Germline V lookup: CDR1 SGHDT, CDR2 YYEEEE.

This chain links TRBV2 with TRBJ2-7; 16 nucleotides line up with TRBD2. The germline V gene encodes CDR1 SNHLY and CDR2 FYNNEI. The CDR3 loop spans 16 amino acids. Trimming cost V 9 bases and J 0 bases; bases outside gene matches: 5. The CDR3 region has the DNA TGTGCCAGTCTTGGGACTAGCGGGAGGGTCTCCTACGAGCAGTACTTC. As protein: CASLGTSGRVSYEQYF.

The rearrangement joins TRBV21-1 to TRBJ2-1; the DNA was not used to check the table's D call, TRBD2. TRBV21-1 is shown as a pseudogene. The CDR3 totals 15 residues. The CDR3 here is CATSPSGQRGNEQFF. The CDR3 nucleotides are TGTGCCACCTCCCCCAGCGGGCAGAGGGGTAATGAGCAGTTCTTC.

This chain uses TRBV7-2 with TRBJ1-3; no clear D. Germline V gene data show CDR1 as SGHTA and CDR2 as FQGNSA. The ends were cut back, 4 bases at V and 6 bases at J, with 13 bases in the middle. This CDR3 comprises 14 residues. CDR3 in amino acids: CASSSRGGLNTIYF. The CDR3 DNA sequence: TGTGCCAGCAGCTCGCGGGGAGGGCTAAACACCATATATTTT.

The CDR3 is CASTHLVGAYNEQFF. The DNA of the CDR3 is TGTGCCAGCACCCATCTAGTTGGGGCCTACAATGAGCAGTTCTTC. The chain employs TRBV3-1 (or the pseudogene TRBV3-2) and TRBJ2-1; no definite D call. This CDR3 contains 15 residues. V was trimmed by 7 bases and J by 2 bases, leaving 15 bases between them. Germline V CDR1 and CDR2: LGHDT, YNNKEL (reference sequence).

The chain employs TRBV5-1 and TRBJ2-1; possibly TRBD1 or TRBD2 for D (5 bases each). V was cut by 6 bases and J by 1 base, with 8 bases left in between. Germline values: CDR1 SGHRS, CDR2 YFSETQ. The CDR3 contains 13 residues. This CDR3 reads CASIGESYNEQFF. CDR3 in DNA: TGCGCCAGCATAGGGGAGTCCTACAATGAGCAGTTCTTC.

In this sample, this clone turned up once. The rearrangement uses TRBV7-9 and TRBJ1-2; D gene unclear. This CDR3 is 15 amino acids long. The ends were cut back, 5 bases at V and 4 bases at J, with 17 bases in the middle. Per the germline V gene, CDR1 is SEHNR and CDR2 is FQNEAQ (reference sequence). CDR3 coding DNA: TGTGCCAGCAGCCCTTTGGGTGCAGGCGTCTATGGCTACACCTTC. Protein product: CASSPLGAGVYGYTF. Supplemented by reference TRBV7-9 and TRBJ1-2, the full variable domain reads DTGVSQNPRHKITKRGQNVTFRCDPISEHNRLYWYRQTLGQGPEFLTYFQNEAQLEKSRLLSDRFSAERPKGSFSTLEIQRTEQGDSAMYLCASSPLGAGVYGYTFGSGTRLTVV.

The chain links TRBV4-2 to TRBJ2-7; D possibly corresponds to TRBD2 (5 bases). V was pared by 3 bases and J by 1 base, with 16 bases between. In germline, CDR1 is LGHNA, CDR2 YNFKEQ. The CDR3 runs 16 residues. The CDR3 protein is CASSQEVGPVSYEQYF. The CDR3 region has the DNA TGTGCCAGCAGCCAGGAGGTGGGCCCCGTTTCCTACGAGCAGTACTTC.

The rearrangement uses TRBV12-3 or TRBV12-4 and TRBJ1-2; no firm D call. V lost 3 bases and J 0 bases, leaving 5 bases between the germline ends. CDR3 length: 13 amino acids. CDR3 bases: TGTGCCAGCAGTTTGAAGACTAACTATGGCTACACCTTC. It yields the protein CASSLKTNYGYTF.

The genes are TRBV6-6 and TRBJ1-2; 8 bases line up with TRBD1. The CDR3 length is 13 residues. Per germline, CDR1 MNHNY and CDR2 SVGAGI (reference sequence). Losses at the gene ends were 6 bases for V and 6 bases for J; bases not matched to a gene: 6. CDR3 sequence (DNA): TGTGCCAGCAGCCACAGGGGGATTGATGGCTACACCTTC. Its protein is CASSHRGIDGYTF.

This chain uses TRBV5-5 with TRBJ2-7, with D possibly being TRBD1 or TRBD2 (5 bases each). CDR1 and CDR2 (germline): SGHKS, YYEKEE (reference sequence). The CDR3 loop spans 16 amino acids. V gave up 0 bases and J gave up 3 bases, with 16 bases separating them. The CDR3 here is CASSLAGTSRIYEQYF. CDR3 in DNA: TGTGCCAGCAGCTTGGCCGGGACCAGCCGGATCTACGAGCAGTACTTC.

This clone has a single count. V and J are TRBV4-3 and TRBJ2-5; the D gene is possibly TRBD2 (5 bases). Trimming took 0 bases from V and 5 from J, leaving 10 bases between them. The CDR3 totals 14 residues. From germline, CDR1 is LGHNA and CDR2 YSLEER. The CDR3 DNA follows: TGCGCCAGCAGCCAAGATATCAGAGGGGAGACCCAGTACTTC. It is translated as CASSQDIRGETQYF.

The chain is built from TRBV19 and TRBJ2-3, with 7 bases identical to TRBD1. The junction had 8 bases not matched to a gene; V was cut back by 6 bases and J by 5 bases. The CDR3 is 14 amino acids. The germline V gene has CDR1 LNHDA and CDR2 SQIVND (reference sequence). The CDR3 sequence: CASRSQGSGDTQYF. Here the CDR3 DNA reads TGTGCCAGTAGATCACAGGGGTCCGGAGATACGCAGTATTTT.

The chain is built from TRBV27 and TRBJ2-5; the D is unclear. This CDR3 is built from 14 residues. Germline loops: CDR1 MNHEY, CDR2 SMNVEV (reference sequence). Trimming took off 5 bases at V and 1 base at J, with 11 bases between the two ends. DNA for the CDR3: TGTGCCAGCAGTCCCCTATACTTCCAAGAGACCCAGTACTTC. Its translation: CASSPLYFQETQYF.

The chain uses TRBV18 and TRBJ1-1, with D unresolved. Germline CDR1 is KGHSH and CDR2 is LQKENI. This CDR3 spans 14 amino acids. V lost 5 bases, J lost 1 base, and 11 bases lay in between. The CDR3 DNA follows: TGTGCCAGCTCAGTGGGCCTAGAGAACACTGAAGCTTTCTTT. This gives the protein CASSVGLENTEAFF.

The chain uses TRBV9 and TRBJ1-2; D possibly corresponds to TRBD1 (5 bases). Trimming pared 7 bases from V and 4 bases from J, leaving 8 bases between. Germline V CDR1 and CDR2: SGDLS, YYNGEE. The CDR3 length is 11 residues. The CDR3 protein is CASAGRYGYTF. The CDR3 DNA reads as TGTGCCAGCGCAGGGCGCTATGGCTACACCTTC. The whole variable domain, remainder taken from reference TRBV9 and TRBJ1-2, is DSGVTQTPKHLITATGQRVTLRCSPRSGDLSVYWYQQSLDQGLQFLIQYYNGEERAKGNILERFSAQQFPDLHSELNLSSLELGDSALYFCASAGRYGYTFGSGTRLTVV.

This chain joins TRBV5-1 and TRBJ2-7; TRBD1 matches at 8 bases. Germline V gene data show CDR1 as SGHRS and CDR2 as YFSETQ. V lost 4 bases and J lost 3; bases outside the gene matches: 6. The CDR3 covers 14 residues. CDR3 residues: CASSKDRDFYEQYF. The CDR3 DNA reads as TGCGCCAGCAGCAAGGACAGGGACTTCTACGAGCAGTACTTC.

The V call is TRBV10-3, the J call TRBJ1-2; 7 positions match TRBD1. The ends lost 9 bases at V and 0 bases at J; junction bases unmatched: 10. Germline V gives CDR1 ENHRY, CDR2 SYGVKD. The CDR3 is 15 amino acids. CDR3 amino acids: CAIGETGFSNYGYTF. The CDR3 DNA sequence: TGTGCCATAGGGGAGACAGGGTTTTCTAACTATGGCTACACCTTC.

Points on this clone: Other DNA variants within this sample encode the same CDR3. The rearrangement joins TRBV30 to TRBJ1-5, with D possibly being TRBD1 (6 bases). CDR3 length: 13 residues. The V gene's germline CDR1 is GTSNPN and CDR2 SVGIG (reference sequence). Trimming left V 5 bases short and J 0 bases short, with 8 bases between. CDR3 nucleotides: TGTGCCTGGTCAGGGGATAGCAATCAGCCCCAGCATTTT. It codes for CAWSGDSNQPQHF.

The gene calls are TRBV21-1 and TRBJ1-1. TRBV21-1 is a recognized pseudogene. This CDR3 comprises 17 residues. The CDR3 DNA sequence: TGTGCCAGCAGCATCCTAGGACCCACGACGGAGTCCACTGAAGCTTTCTTT. This codes for CASSILGPTTESTEAFF.

This chain joins TRBV3-1 (or the pseudogene TRBV3-2) and TRBJ2-2; 11 nucleotides align to TRBD2. Looked up from germline, CDR1 is LGHDT and CDR2 is YNNKEL (reference sequence). Trimming took 4 bases from V and 7 from J; bases not matched to a gene: 8. This CDR3 is 16 amino acids long. In nucleotides, the CDR3 is TGTGCCAGCAGCCCCACACTAGCGGGAGTTTTCGGGGAGCTGTTTTTT. The encoded protein is CASSPTLAGVFGELFF.

This chain uses TRBV7-7 with TRBJ2-3; D not certain. The CDR3 length is 13 residues. The V and J ends lost 5 bases and 3 bases respectively, with 9 bases between them. Germline V gene data show CDR1 as SSHAT and CDR2 as FNYEAQ (reference sequence). CDR3 coding DNA: TGTGCCAGCAGCCCGCGTGGAACAGATACGCAGTATTTT. It codes for CASSPRGTDTQYF.